These 25 T cell receptor beta chains came from one sample sequenced in a study of blood T cells in healthy people across ages (dated by TCRdb to between 2014 and 2017). The method was 5' RACE. TCRdb names Illumina HiSeq 2500 as the instrument used. A second about 6 to 11 cycle PCR used a sample-barcoded 5' primer and a J-beta primer mix. Using fastp at Q25 and MiXCR, TCRdb reprocessed the public reads and kept productive beta chains. For every CDR3 protein sequence, its rows merge into one entry that carries the most common genes and DNA. A total of some 1.5 million distinct CDR3 sequences appear in this sample, 28% of them only once. Of the sample, 6.5% to 8.5% is held by the ten largest clones. The sample was blood. The receptor set was obtained from a woman aged 30 to 39 in good health.

J is TRBJ1-1 and V is TRBV12-3 or TRBV12-4; weak D call: TRBD1 (6 bases). The CDR3 contains 14 residues. With 6 bases removed from V and 2 bases from J, the gap between germline ends came to 13 bases. The CDR3 nucleotides are TGTGCCAGCAGGGCACCGGGACAAAACACTGAAGCTTTCTTT. Encoded protein: CASRAPGQNTEAFF.

In its sample, this clonotype was seen many times. The CDR3 loop reads CASSQGRGSYNEQFF. The DNA of the CDR3 is TGCGCCAGCAGCCAAGGAAGGGGCTCCTACAATGAGCAGTTCTTC. This rearrangement joins TRBV4-3 to TRBJ2-1; D is possibly TRBD1 (5 bases). Looked up from germline, CDR1 is LGHNA and CDR2 is YSLEER. Trimming removed 1 base from V and 0 bases from J, with 7 bases in between. This CDR3 spans 15 amino acids.

To note about this clonotype: One base away lies a much larger clone, so this may be a sequencing read error. The chain is built from TRBV12-3 or TRBV12-4 and TRBJ2-1; TRBD2 agrees at 12 bases. This CDR3 has 15 amino acids. The CDR3: CVSRGLAGSYNEQFF. CDR3 bases: TGTGTCAGCAGGGGACTAGCGGGCTCCTACAATGAGCAGTTCTTC.

This clonotype was detected a few times. Relative to the germline gene, one junction end is altered; a read error may explain this. The chain is built from TRBV15 and TRBJ2-4; 9 bases are shared with TRBD2. The J call may be in error: the DNA end matches TRBJ2-7 better. Germline V lookup: CDR1 LNHNV, CDR2 YYDKDF (reference sequence). This CDR3 is built from 15 residues. The CDR3 is CVTSRGLAGDYEQYF. The CDR3 DNA sequence: TGTGTCACCAGCAGAGGATTAGCGGGAGACTACGAGCAGTACTTC.

This clonotype was recorded a few times. This chain connects TRBV27 to TRBJ2-5; 8 positions match TRBD2. The CDR3 has 16 amino acids. With 5 bases clipped from V and 2 bases from J, the junction kept 10 bases outside the gene matches. CDR1 MNHEY and CDR2 SMNVEV come from the germline V gene (reference sequence). In DNA form, the CDR3 reads TGTGCCAGCAGTAACTTAGCGGGGCGCTTACAAGAGACCCAGTACTTC. The encoded protein is CASSNLAGRLQETQYF.

This clonotype was picked up a small number of times. The gene calls are TRBV7-2 and TRBJ2-1; 8 bases match TRBD2. The CDR3 extends over 15 amino acids. The J segment lost 10 bases and the V segment lost 7 bases, leaving 15 bases of the junction unmatched. The germline gives CDR1 SGHTA, CDR2 FQGNSA. Here the CDR3 reads CASILTGTSQGEQFF. DNA for the CDR3: TGTGCCAGCATCCTGACCGGGACTAGTCAAGGGGAGCAGTTCTTC.

The chain uses TRBV6-4 and TRBJ2-7; TRBD1 agrees at 7 bases. The CDR3 spans 13 residues. V lost 1 base, J lost 9 bases, and 6 bases stayed unmatched. CDR1 and CDR2 from the germline V gene are MRHNA and SNTAGT. The CDR3 region is CASSDLQGVRQYF. DNA for the CDR3: TGTGCCAGCAGTGACTTGCAGGGGGTTCGGCAGTACTTC.

The J gene is TRBJ2-7, the V gene TRBV9; 7 nucleotides match TRBD1. Losses at the gene ends were 4 bases for V and 6 bases for J; bases not matched to a gene: 4. Per germline, CDR1 SGDLS and CDR2 YYNGEE. The CDR3 is 12 residues long. In DNA form, the CDR3 reads TGTGCCAGCAGCATGACAGGGAGCGAGCAGTACTTC. This gives the protein CASSMTGSEQYF.

The chain is built from TRBV12-3 or TRBV12-4 and TRBJ2-1; D gene uncertain. CDR3 size: 14 residues. V was pared by 3 bases and J by 7 bases, with 13 bases between. The CDR3 nucleotides are TGTGCCAGCAGTTTTTCAGACCCGAGGAATGAGCAGTTCTTC. Protein sequence: CASSFSDPRNEQFF.

In this sample, this clonotype turned up a few times. The J gene is TRBJ1-2, the V gene TRBV2; D unclear. The germline V gene encodes CDR1 SNHLY and CDR2 FYNNEI. Between the trimmed V and J ends, which lost 8 bases and 7 bases, there was a span of 23 bases. The CDR3 has 15 amino acids. The CDR3 nucleotides are TGTGCCAGCTCCCTGGCGGGCGTGGGAACAATTGGCTACACCTTC. Its translation is CASSLAGVGTIGYTF. The full variable domain, in which reference TRBV2 and TRBJ1-2 provide the parts outside the CDR3, is EPEVTQTPSHQVTQMGQEVILRCVPISNHLYFYWYRQILGQKVEFLVSFYNNEISEKSEIFDDQFSVERPDGSNFTLKIRSTKLEDSAMYFCASSLAGVGTIGYTFGSGTRLTVV.

This clonotype turned up a few times. The chain recombines TRBV7-2 with TRBJ1-5, with D possibly being TRBD1 (5 bases). This CDR3 has 17 residues. Trimming removed 4 bases at V and 2 bases at J, with 18 bases between. The germline V gene has CDR1 SGHTA and CDR2 FQGNSA. The CDR3 reads CASSSLSGALGNQPQHF. In nucleotides, the CDR3 is TGTGCCAGCAGCTCATTGTCCGGGGCCTTGGGCAATCAGCCCCAGCATTTT.

The gene calls are TRBV2 and TRBJ1-2; TRBD1 matches 7 bases. Germline-derived CDR1 and CDR2 are SNHLY and FYNNEI. This CDR3 is 14 amino acids long. Losses at the gene ends were 4 bases for V and 8 bases for J; bases not matched to a gene: 10. The CDR3 nucleotides are TGTGCCAGCAGTGCCTCTCAGGGGGTGAGAGGCTACACCTTC. Residues: CASSASQGVRGYTF.

This clonotype has a handful of counts. The chain is built from TRBV5-1 and TRBJ2-1; TRBD2 matches 12 bases. Germline values: CDR1 SGHRS, CDR2 YFSETQ. J lost 9 bases, V lost 6 bases, and 7 bases had no gene match. This CDR3 comprises 14 residues. The CDR3 nucleotides are TGCGCCAGCACCGGACTAGCGGGAACTGTTGAGCAGTTCTTC. This codes for CASTGLAGTVEQFF.

As regards this clonotype: Just one base apart from a much larger clone, this may be a read error. The chain recombines TRBV6-1 with TRBJ2-7; 8 bases fit TRBD2. Trimming cost V 6 bases and J 10 bases; bases outside gene matches: 29. The CDR3 has 19 residues. CDR1 is MNHNS and CDR2 is SASEGT in the germline V gene. The DNA of the CDR3 is TGTGCCAGCAGCTCGTCGCTACGGACCACAGCGGGAGCGGAGGACACCCAGTACTTC. Encoded protein: CASSSSLRTTAGAEDTQYF.

This clonotype was counted a few times. V is TRBV29-1 and J is TRBJ2-2; 16 bases are shared with TRBD2. Looked up from germline, CDR1 is SQVTM and CDR2 is ANQGSEA. With V trimmed by 7 bases and J by 3 bases, 11 bases remained unmatched. The CDR3 extends over 18 amino acids. The CDR3 DNA follows: TGCAGCGCATGGGGGACTAGCGGGGGGGCCGGTGACACCGGGGAGCTGTTTTTT. Translated, it gives CSAWGTSGGAGDTGELFF.

Concerning this clonotype: A read error is possible here, since a much larger clone lies one base away. The chain uses TRBV12-3 or TRBV12-4 and TRBJ2-7; D unclear. The CDR3 sequence is 12 residues long. V dropped 7 bases and J dropped 10 bases, with 17 bases sitting between them. The CDR3 coding sequence is TGTGCCAGCATCCTCAGGCAAGAGGCCCAGTACTTC. Translated: CASILRQEAQYF.

In this sample, this clonotype turned up many times. The chain couples TRBV7-2 to TRBJ2-7; no definite D call. There are 13 residues in the CDR3. Per germline, CDR1 SGHTA and CDR2 FQGNSA. Trimming pared 1 base from V and 5 bases from J, leaving 9 bases between. Here the CDR3 DNA reads TGTGCCAGCAGCTTAGGAGCCCCCGACGAGCAGTACTTC. Translated, it gives CASSLGAPDEQYF.

The rearrangement joins TRBV20-1 to TRBJ1-6; D not resolved. The CDR3 runs 13 residues. The germline CDR1 and CDR2 sequences are DFQATT and SNEGSKA (reference sequence). V was clipped by 0 bases and J by 9 bases, with 9 bases between them. Written as DNA, the CDR3 is TGCAGTGCTAGAGATAGTCGATCTTCACCCCTCCACTTT. Translation: CSARDSRSSPLHF.

A word on this clonotype: Possible read error: a much larger clone is one base away. The chain employs TRBV20-1 and TRBJ2-5; maybe TRBD1 (6 bases). The J call may be faulty, since TRBJ2-7 better matches the DNA end. Germline V lookup: CDR1 DFQATT, CDR2 SNEGSKA (reference sequence). This CDR3 has 15 amino acids. The CDR3: CSARETGGHSYEQYF. CDR3 sequence (DNA): TGCAGTGCTAGGGAGACAGGTGGCCACTCCTACGAGCAGTACTTC.

This clonotype was seen only a few times. The chain uses TRBV10-2 and TRBJ2-2, with D possibly called TRBD1 or TRBD2 (5 bases each). Trimming removed 7 bases at V and 0 bases at J, with 9 bases between. The CDR3 loop spans 14 amino acids. CDR1 and CDR2 from the germline V gene are WSHSY and SAAADI. The CDR3 DNA is TGCGCCAGCATTCCGGGGCCGAACACCGGGGAGCTGTTTTTT. Translated, it gives CASIPGPNTGELFF.

The chain links TRBV11-2 to TRBJ1-4; the D gene is possibly TRBD1 (5 bases). Trimming stripped 5 bases from V and 5 bases from J, with 18 bases between. This CDR3 has 16 amino acids. The germline CDR1 and CDR2 sequences are SGHAT and FQNNGV. The CDR3 here is CASSPRSGTRNEKLFF. In DNA form, the CDR3 reads TGTGCCAGCAGCCCTCGGTCCGGGACTAGGAATGAAAAACTGTTTTTT. Drawing the rest from reference TRBV11-2 and TRBJ1-4, the complete variable domain is EAGVAQSPRYKIIEKRQSVAFWCNPISGHATLYWYQQILGQGPKLLIQFQNNGVVDDSQLPKDRFSAERLKGVDSTLKIQPAKLEDSAVYLCASSPRSGTRNEKLFFGSGTQLSVL.

The J gene is TRBJ1-2, the V gene TRBV28, with D unclear. Per the germline V gene, CDR1 is MDHEN and CDR2 is SYDVKM. V dropped 5 bases and J dropped 6 bases, with 10 bases sitting between them. The CDR3 consists of 12 residues. The CDR3 bases are TGTGCCAGCAGTAAAAGGGCAGATGGCTACACCTTC. Translated, it gives CASSKRADGYTF.

V is TRBV3-1 and J is TRBJ1-5; no reliable D call. Germline V gene sequence: CDR1 LGHDT, CDR2 YNNKEL (reference sequence). The CDR3 loop spans 14 amino acids. V lost 3 bases, J lost 1 base, and 7 bases lay in between. In nucleotides, the CDR3 is TGTGCCAGCAGCCAGAGGCAGAGCAATCAGCCCCAGCATTTT. Translation: CASSQRQSNQPQHF.

This clonotype was seen many times. V is TRBV28 and J is TRBJ1-2; D might be TRBD1 (5 bases). The CDR3 has 15 amino acids. The germline CDR1 and CDR2 sequences are MDHEN and SYDVKM. V lost 3 bases to trimming and J lost 2 bases, with 13 bases between them. The CDR3 sequence: CASSLQRGANYGYTF. CDR3 in DNA: TGTGCCAGCAGTTTGCAGCGGGGCGCCAACTATGGCTACACCTTC.

The chain carries TRBV20-1 and TRBJ2-1; 9 positions match TRBD2. The CDR3 covers 14 residues. V was pared by 0 bases and J by 10 bases, with 7 bases of the junction left unmatched. Germline CDR1 is DFQATT and CDR2 is SNEGSKA (reference sequence). The CDR3 loop is CSAREVAGAHEQFF. As DNA, the CDR3 is TGCAGTGCTAGAGAAGTAGCGGGGGCCCACGAGCAGTTCTTC.